Below, 21 T cell receptor beta chains from the same sample are listed, as sequenced in a study of early T cells in non-severe SARS-CoV-2 infection. TCRdb ran MiXCR on the 5' RACE reads and lists one entry per CDR3 protein. The sample consists of 55,000 to 70,000 distinct CDR3 sequences, around 5.6% of them appearing once. Sequenced material: whole blood. Receptors originate from an adult who was a healthcare worker with PCR-confirmed SARS-CoV-2 infection or an uninfected control (not recorded which).

The rearrangement joins TRBV7-2 to TRBJ2-1; no reliable D call. Trimming took 5 bases from V and 0 from J, leaving 5 bases between them. The CDR3 is 13 residues long. CDR1 and CDR2 from the germline V gene are SGHTA and FQGNSA. The CDR3 loop reads CASSVDSYNEQFF. The CDR3 DNA reads TGTGCCAGCAGCGTGGACTCCTACAATGAGCAGTTCTTC.

The J gene is TRBJ1-6, the V gene TRBV6-5; tentatively, D is TRBD1 (5 bases). Trimming left V 0 bases short and J 7 bases short, with 16 bases between. This CDR3 contains 17 residues. Germline assignment: CDR1 MNHEY and CDR2 SVGAGI. The CDR3 region is CASSYSPQGSSNSPLHF. In DNA form, the CDR3 reads TGTGCCAGCAGTTACTCTCCCCAGGGTAGCAGCAATTCACCCCTCCACTTT.

This clonotype has just a few counts. The CDR3 is CSAGGLTYNEQFF. The CDR3 DNA reads as TGCAGTGCTGGGGGACTAACTTACAATGAGCAGTTCTTC. The chain recombines TRBV20-1 with TRBJ2-1; TRBD2 matches 7 bases. Germline V gives CDR1 DFQATT, CDR2 SNEGSKA (reference sequence). Trimming removed 5 bases from V and 4 bases from J; junction bases left unmatched: 5. The CDR3 consists of 13 residues.

At least ten counts were recorded for this clonotype. J is TRBJ2-4 and V is TRBV11-2; D not resolved. The ends were cut back, 3 bases at V and 3 bases at J, with 6 bases in the middle. The CDR3 runs 13 residues. The germline CDR1 and CDR2 sequences are SGHAT and FQNNGV. This CDR3 reads CASSFDIKNIQYF. The CDR3 bases are TGTGCCAGCAGCTTCGACATCAAAAACATTCAGTACTTC.

This sequence joins TRBV12-5 and TRBJ2-1, with 7 bases aligning to TRBD2. The CDR3 is 14 amino acids. Germline V CDR1 and CDR2: LGHNT, FRNRAP. The V gene end was trimmed by 3 bases and the J gene end by 9 bases; junction bases not matched to a gene: 8. The CDR3 is CASGLDGLVGEQFF. Written as DNA, the CDR3 is TGTGCTAGTGGTTTAGATGGACTAGTAGGTGAGCAGTTCTTC.

Many counts were recorded for this clonotype. The V gene is TRBV7-2, the J gene TRBJ2-3; tentatively, D is TRBD2 (5 bases). The germline gives CDR1 SGHTA, CDR2 FQGNSA. This CDR3 has 14 amino acids. V lost 2 bases, J lost 3 bases, and 9 bases lay in between. The CDR3 region is CASSLRRGTDTQYF. In DNA form, the CDR3 reads TGTGCCAGCAGCTTACGCAGAGGGACAGATACGCAGTATTTT.

This clonotype has a handful of counts. V gene TRBV30 combines with J gene TRBJ2-5, with unresolved D. Trimming took 2 bases from V and 1 from J, leaving 8 bases between them. Germline V gives CDR1 GTSNPN, CDR2 SVGIG (reference sequence). The CDR3 totals 13 residues. This chain's CDR3 is CAWSSQLQETQYF. DNA for the CDR3: TGTGCCTGGAGTTCCCAGCTCCAAGAGACCCAGTACTTC.

At least ten counts were recorded for this clonotype. The chain couples TRBV6-6 to TRBJ2-7, with 7 bases identical to TRBD1. V shed 6 bases, J shed 6 bases, and the junction held 8 bases outside the gene matches. The CDR3 consists of 13 residues. Germline V gives CDR1 MNHNY, CDR2 SVGAGI (reference sequence). In DNA form, the CDR3 reads TGTGCCAGCAGCTTCCGACAGGGTGGCGAGCAGTACTTC. It translates to CASSFRQGGEQYF.

This clonotype was observed a few times. This chain uses TRBV9 with TRBJ1-5; possible D gene TRBD1, 6 bases. Trimming shortened V by 4 bases and J by 4 bases, and 15 bases separated the two germline ends. Germline V gene data show CDR1 as SGDLS and CDR2 as YYNGEE. CDR3 length: 15 residues. The chain's CDR3 is CASSYTAGANQPQHF. The CDR3 region has the DNA TGTGCCAGCAGCTATACAGCAGGGGCGAATCAGCCCCAGCATTTT.

This clonotype was counted only a few times. J is TRBJ2-3 and V is TRBV27; D call uncertain. V lost 8 bases to trimming and J lost 8 bases, with 14 bases between them. The CDR3 extends over 12 amino acids. Germline V gene data show CDR1 as MNHEY and CDR2 as SMNVEV (reference sequence). The DNA of the CDR3 is TGTGCCAGCGGCCCATCAGGAATTACGCAGTATTTT. Protein sequence: CASGPSGITQYF.

This clonotype occurred many times. The J gene is TRBJ2-1, the V gene TRBV12-3 or TRBV12-4; no clear D. Trimming took off 5 bases at V and 5 bases at J, with 7 bases between the two ends. CDR3 length equals 12 residues. The DNA for the CDR3 is TGTGCCAGCAGTGGACCAAACAATGAGCAGTTCTTC. Its protein product is CASSGPNNEQFF.

This clonotype was recorded many times. This chain links TRBV2 with TRBJ2-3, with 9 bases lining up with TRBD2. The germline V gene encodes CDR1 SNHLY and CDR2 FYNNEI. The CDR3 length is 16 residues. The trim removed 6 bases at V and 3 bases at J, leaving 10 bases unmatched. Written as DNA, the CDR3 is TGTGCCAGCAGAGGCCTAAGCGGGAGGTCGACAGATACGCAGTATTTT. Its protein product is CASRGLSGRSTDTQYF.

This clonotype appeared a few times. V is TRBV27 and J is TRBJ2-7; D is uncertain. CDR3 length: 16 amino acids. V gave up 4 bases and J gave up 3 bases, with 19 bases separating them. Per germline, CDR1 MNHEY and CDR2 SMNVEV (reference sequence). The CDR3, as DNA: TGTGCCAGCAGTTCCTTCGGTGGTACACCGAACTACGAGCAGTACTTC. It is translated as CASSSFGGTPNYEQYF.

This clonotype was picked up many times. The rearrangement uses TRBV20-1 and TRBJ2-7; TRBD2 matches 11 bases. J lost 3 bases, V lost 2 bases, and 6 bases had no gene match. CDR3 length equals 15 residues. From germline, CDR1 is DFQATT and CDR2 SNEGSKA (reference sequence). DNA of the CDR3: TGCAGTGCTAGAACCGGGACTAGCGGTTTCTACGAGCAGTACTTC. As protein: CSARTGTSGFYEQYF.

This clonotype occurred a few times. This chain uses TRBV6-6 with TRBJ2-1; D unclear. This CDR3 region has 15 residues. CDR1 and CDR2 from the germline V gene are MNHNY and SVGAGI (reference sequence). The V gene lost 1 base and the J gene lost 2 bases, with 9 bases spanning the gap. CDR3 in amino acids: CASSYFPTTYNEQFF. Here the CDR3 DNA reads TGTGCCAGCAGTTACTTTCCGACAACCTACAATGAGCAGTTCTTC.

This clonotype was recorded at least ten times. This rearrangement joins TRBV7-8 to TRBJ1-1; no clear D gene. The CDR3 totals 13 residues. V was pared by 4 bases and J by 4 bases, with 10 bases between. Germline values: CDR1 SGHVS, CDR2 FQNEAQ. In nucleotides, the CDR3 is TGTGCCAGCAGCTCGTTTACGATCACTGAAGCTTTCTTT. The encoded protein is CASSSFTITEAFF.

This clonotype was detected ten times or more. This chain links TRBV7-8 with TRBJ2-7, with 7 nucleotides matching TRBD1. Trimming took 8 bases from V and 2 from J; bases not matched to a gene: 9. This CDR3 region has 14 residues. CDR1 and CDR2 from the germline V gene are SGHVS and FQNEAQ. CDR3 in amino acids: CASGDREGPYEQYF. The CDR3 DNA is TGTGCCAGCGGCGACAGGGAAGGACCCTACGAGCAGTACTTC.

The chain employs TRBV2 and TRBJ1-5, with TRBD1 identical over 9 bases. J gave up 7 bases and V 7 bases, and 11 bases lay outside the gene matches. Germline CDR1 is SNHLY and CDR2 is FYNNEI. The CDR3 length is 15 residues. The CDR3 reads CASTTSGQGRQPQHF. CDR3 coding DNA: TGTGCCAGCACTACTTCGGGACAGGGTCGGCAGCCCCAGCATTTT.

This clonotype has ten or more counts. The chain links TRBV7-6 to TRBJ2-2; 9 bases fit TRBD1. The V segment lost 5 bases and the J segment 4 bases; nucleotides outside the gene matches: 11. Germline-derived CDR1 and CDR2 are SGHVS and FNYEAQ. The CDR3 contains 17 residues. The CDR3 is CASSPTTGGAATGELFF. Written as DNA, the CDR3 is TGTGCCAGCAGCCCCACAACAGGGGGCGCGGCCACCGGGGAGCTGTTTTTT.

This clonotype was seen many times. The chain links TRBV7-2 to TRBJ2-1; 8 bases align to TRBD2. V was clipped by 6 bases and J by 7 bases; unmatched bases: 14. Germline values: CDR1 SGHTA, CDR2 FQGNSA. CDR3 size: 16 residues. The CDR3 region is CASRPVSGTPRNEQFF. CDR3 bases: TGTGCCAGCAGACCGGTTAGCGGGACTCCTAGAAATGAGCAGTTCTTC.

In its sample, this clonotype was seen many times. J is TRBJ2-3 and V is TRBV27; D uncertain. Germline assignment: CDR1 MNHEY and CDR2 SMNVEV (reference sequence). V lost 6 bases to trimming and J lost 6 bases, with 10 bases between them. The CDR3 has 12 amino acids. CDR3 coding DNA: TGTGCCAGCAGCCAAGATCAGGATACGCAGTATTTT. Encoded protein: CASSQDQDTQYF.